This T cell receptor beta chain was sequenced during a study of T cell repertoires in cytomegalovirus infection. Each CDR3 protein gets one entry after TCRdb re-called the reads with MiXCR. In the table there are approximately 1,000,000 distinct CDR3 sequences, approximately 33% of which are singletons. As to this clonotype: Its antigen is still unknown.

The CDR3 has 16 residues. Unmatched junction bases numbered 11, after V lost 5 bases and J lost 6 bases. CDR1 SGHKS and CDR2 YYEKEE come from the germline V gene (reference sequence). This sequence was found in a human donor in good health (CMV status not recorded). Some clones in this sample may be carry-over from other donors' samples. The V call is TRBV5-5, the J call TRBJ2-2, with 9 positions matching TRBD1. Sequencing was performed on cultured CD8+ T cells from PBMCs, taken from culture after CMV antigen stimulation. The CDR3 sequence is CASRLPGQGVAGELFF. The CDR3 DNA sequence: TGTGCCAGCAGGTTACCGGGACAGGGAGTCGCCGGGGAGCTGTTTTTT.